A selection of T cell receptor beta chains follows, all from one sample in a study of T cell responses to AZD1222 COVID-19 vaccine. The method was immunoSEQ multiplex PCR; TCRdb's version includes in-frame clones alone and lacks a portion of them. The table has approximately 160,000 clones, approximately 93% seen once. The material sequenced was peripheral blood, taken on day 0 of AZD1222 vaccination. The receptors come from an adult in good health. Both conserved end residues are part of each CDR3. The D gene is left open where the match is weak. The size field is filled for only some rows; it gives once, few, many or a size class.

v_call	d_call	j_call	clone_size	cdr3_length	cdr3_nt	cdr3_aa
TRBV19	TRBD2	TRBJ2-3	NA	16	TGTGCCAGTAGTACCCTAGCGGGGATTGTCACAGATACGCAGTATTTT	CASSTLAGIVTDTQYF
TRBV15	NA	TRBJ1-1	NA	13	TGTGCCACCAGCAGTCGGCTTGGCACTGAAGCTTTCTTT	CATSSRLGTEAFF
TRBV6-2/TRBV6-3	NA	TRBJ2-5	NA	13	TGTGCCAGCAGTGCCCGGGACCAAGAGACCCAGTACTTC	CASSARDQETQYF
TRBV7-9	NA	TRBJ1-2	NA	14	TGTGCCAGCAGCCCCGACGACAGGAACTATGGCTACACCTTC	CASSPDDRNYGYTF
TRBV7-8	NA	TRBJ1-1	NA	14	TGTGCCAGCAGCCCCAGGGCAGCGAACACTGAAGCTTTCTTT	CASSPRAANTEAFF
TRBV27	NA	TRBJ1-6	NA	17	TGTGCCAGCAGTTTGACCCCAAAGCCCACACTTAATTCACCCCTCCACTTT	CASSLTPKPTLNSPLHF
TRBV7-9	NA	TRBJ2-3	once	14	TGTGCCAGCAGCTTAATTTGGGCGGGAGATACGCAGTATTTT	CASSLIWAGDTQYF
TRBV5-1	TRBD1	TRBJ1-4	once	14	TGCGCCAGCAGCTTCGGGACAGTTGGTGAAAAACTGTTTTTT	CASSFGTVGEKLFF
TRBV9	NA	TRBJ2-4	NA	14	TGTGCCAGCAGCGTAGGTTCCACCAAAAACATTCAGTACTTC	CASSVGSTKNIQYF
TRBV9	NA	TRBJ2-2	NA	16	TGTGCCAGCAGCCCTAGGGGGGGCGCCAACACCGGGGAGCTGTTTTTT	CASSPRGGANTGELFF
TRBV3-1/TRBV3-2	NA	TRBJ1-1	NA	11	TGTGCCAGCAGCCGAGGAACTGAAGCTTTCTTT	CASSRGTEAFF
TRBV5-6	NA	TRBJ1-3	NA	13	TGTGCCAGCAGCTTGGACTCTGGAAACACCATATATTTT	CASSLDSGNTIYF
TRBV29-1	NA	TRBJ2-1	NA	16	TGCAGCGTTGAAACTGGCAGGGCCACTTCCTACAATGAGCAGTTCTTC	CSVETGRATSYNEQFF
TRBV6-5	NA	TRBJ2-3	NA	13	TGTGCCAGCAGTAAGCCAGGGGCAGATACGCAGTATTTT	CASSKPGADTQYF
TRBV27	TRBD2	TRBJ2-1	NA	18	TGTGCCAGCAGCCTCACGATACTAGGAGGCGGGGGTTACAATGAGCAGTTCTTC	CASSLTILGGGGYNEQFF
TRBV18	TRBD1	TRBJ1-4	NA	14	TGTGCCAGCTCACCAGGGCAGGGGGTTGAAAAACTGTTTTTT	CASSPGQGVEKLFF
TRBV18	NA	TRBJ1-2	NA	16	TGTGCCAGCTCACCACCGGGAAAAGGCCCTAACTATGGCTACACCTTC	CASSPPGKGPNYGYTF
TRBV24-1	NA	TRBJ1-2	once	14	TGTGCCACCAGTGGATTAAGAATTGTCTACGGCTACACCTTC	CATSGLRIVYGYTF
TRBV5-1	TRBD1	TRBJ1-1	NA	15	TGCGCCAGCAGTCGGATGGGACAGGGGAACACTGAAGCTTTCTTT	CASSRMGQGNTEAFF
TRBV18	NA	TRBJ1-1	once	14	TGTGCCAGCTCACCCACAGGTCTGAACACTGAAGCTTTCTTT	CASSPTGLNTEAFF
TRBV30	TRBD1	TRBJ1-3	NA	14	TGTGCCTGGAGTGTAACAGGGGTTTCATACACCATATATTTT	CAWSVTGVSYTIYF
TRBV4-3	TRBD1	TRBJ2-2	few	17	TGCGCCAGCAGCCAAATGCCTCCGGGACAGGGGACCGGGGAGCTGTTTTTT	CASSQMPPGQGTGELFF
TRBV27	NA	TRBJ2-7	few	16	TGTGCCAGCAGTTTAACTCCGGGTCCGAGGACCCACGAGCAGTACTTC	CASSLTPGPRTHEQYF
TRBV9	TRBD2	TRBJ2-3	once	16	TGTGCCAGCTCAAAGGGGGTACTAGCGGGGATGGATACGCAGTATTTT	CASSKGVLAGMDTQYF
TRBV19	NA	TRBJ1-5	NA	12	TGTGCCAGTAGTCTCATGGGGCAGCCCCAGCATTTT	CASSLMGQPQHF
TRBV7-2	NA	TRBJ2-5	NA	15	TGTGCCAGCAGCTTAGGCGGTGAAAGGCGGGAGACCCAGTACTTC	CASSLGGERRETQYF
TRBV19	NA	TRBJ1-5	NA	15	TGTGCCAGTAGTAGTATAGCAGAGACTAATCAGCCCCAGCATTTT	CASSSIAETNQPQHF
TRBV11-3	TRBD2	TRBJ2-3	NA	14	TGTGCCAGCAGCCCGCGGGGGACCACAGATACGCAGTATTTT	CASSPRGTTDTQYF
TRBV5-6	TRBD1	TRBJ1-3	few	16	TGTGCCAGCAGCCTACTGGACAGGGCACCCGGAAACACCATATATTTT	CASSLLDRAPGNTIYF
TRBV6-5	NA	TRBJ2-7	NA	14	TGTGCCAGCAGTTACTCGACGGAGTCCTACGAGCAGTACTTC	CASSYSTESYEQYF
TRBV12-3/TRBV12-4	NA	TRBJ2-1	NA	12	TGTGCCAGCAGTTATAAGGGGAATGAGCAGTTCTTC	CASSYKGNEQFF
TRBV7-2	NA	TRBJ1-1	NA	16	TGTGCCAGCAGCTCCCCGCCAGGGACCATGAACACTGAAGCTTTCTTT	CASSSPPGTMNTEAFF